This T cell receptor beta chain was sequenced during a study of CD8+ T cells in alopecia areata. Study summary: Using the percentage of affected scalp area, treated patients' severity was scored. Points from the study as a whole: Sharing of TCRs across patients appeared less clear than in mice, possibly for HLA-related reasons. More clonal than normal scalp was lesional scalp, particularly alopecia totalis/universalis.

Treatment reported: oral pan-JAK inhibitor, 5-10 mg twice daily. From PBMCs, CD4+ and CD8+ T cells were sorted. Germline CDR1 is MGHDK and CDR2 is SYGVNS. This CDR3 is built from 14 residues. Trimming removed 6 bases at V and 4 bases at J, with 15 bases between. This clone appeared a single time. Its antigen is undetermined. RNA extraction was followed by reverse transcription into cDNA, which acted as the sequencing template. Clones were sequenced by immunoSEQ multiplex PCR, and TCRdb holds only the in-frame ones, with some missing. The table includes 250,000 to 350,000 clones, 60% detected once. The rearrangement links TRBV25-1 to TRBJ2-5; possibly TRBD1 or TRBD2 for D (7 bases each). The origin of this receptor is a human donor with alopecia areata. This sample comprised CD4+ T cells sorted from blood, obtained around week 54, from a patient treated with tofacitinib. The CDR3 sequence is CASSPGGVGETQYF. The CDR3 coding sequence is TGTGCCAGCAGCCCAGGGGGGGTGGGAGAGACCCAGTACTTC. The full variable domain, in which reference TRBV25-1 and TRBJ2-5 provide the parts outside the CDR3, is EADIYQTPRYLVIGTGKKITLECSQTMGHDKMYWYQQDPGMELHLIHYSYGVNSTEKGDLSSESTVSRIRTEHFPLTLESARPSHTSQYLCASSPGGVGETQYFGPGTRLLVL.